The T cell receptor beta chain described here comes from a study of T cells after yellow fever vaccination (dated by TCRdb to the late 2010s). Regarding the research as a whole: Libraries from fractions with low cell numbers were prepared with the SMART-Seq v4 Ultra Low Input RNA kit. Bulk TCR alpha and beta repertoires were sequenced longitudinally to track T-cell clones before and after primary and booster YFV17D yellow fever vaccination. Two healthy male donors, one aged 18 to 30 and one aged 30 to 39 years, were included in the cohort. Bulk PBMC replicates and cell subsets were isolated from blood drawn at multiple timepoints before and after both primary and secondary immunization.

In the paper's terms, the treatment or condition label means: live attenuated yellow fever vaccine strain. PBMCs were isolated from peripheral blood using a standard Ficoll-Paque protocol. Dynabeads CD4 and CD8 positive selection kits were used to isolate CD4 and CD8 T-cell fractions. TriZol was used to extract RNA from bulk PBMCs, CD4 and CD8 fractions, and dextramer-positive and dextramer-negative fractions. Per the germline V gene, MGHRA is the CDR1 and YSYEKL is the CDR2. V gives up 4 bases and J gives up 1 base, and the segment between their germline ends measures 17 bases. Measured from the cysteine to the phenylalanine, the CDR3 is 17 residues long. CDR3 DNA only is kept here, 51 bases in frame from base 1. Sequencing used an Illumina NovaSeq 6000. TCR cDNA was synthesized by 5'RACE template switching, which introduced a universal primer site and unique molecular identifiers. Priming of cDNA synthesis was performed from both the TCR alpha and TCR beta constant segments. Two PCR steps were used to amplify libraries, with sample barcodes and sequencing adapters being added in the second step. Sequencing of libraries was performed on Illumina HiSeq 2500 (2x100 bp) or NovaSeq (2x150 bp). From the authors' description of their analysis: Demultiplexing of reads and collapsing into UMI consensus sequences were performed with MIGEC, and V(D)J alignment was carried out with MiXCR. Using edgeR on replicate PBMC samples, clonotypes were called vaccine-responding if FDR was below 0.01 and the log2 fold change was above 5 up to day 15. CD4 or CD8 identity was assigned to each bulk clonotype according to whether the clonotype was present at higher abundance in the sequenced CD4 repertoire or the sequenced CD8 repertoire. TCRdb redid the processing of the public reads, applying fastp at Q25 and MiXCR, and retained in-frame beta chains. Identical CDR3 proteins give one entry, which carries the most common genes and DNA. The V and J calls come from TCRdb's annotation, not from the publication. Counted in this sample were some 120,000 distinct CDR3 sequences; 13% to 15% of them appeared once. The top ten clonotypes cover roughly 44% of the sample.

On this clonotype: This receptor's antigen is unknown. Base qualities are missing; no much larger clone stands one base away.

Findings and caveats that apply to the study as a whole: A small fraction of clonotypes appeared in both the CD4 and CD8 compartments, likely as a result of convergent recombination. After the booster, most clones that had expanded after primary vaccination were detected again (about 97% of CD4 and around 88% of CD8), suggesting broad maintenance of memory. Compared with the primary T-cell response, the secondary T-cell response was weaker but faster, peaking on day 5 rather than day 15. Because the study included only a couple of donors, the extent to which the findings can be generalized is limited. FACS-sorted repertoires could contain abundant contaminating clonotypes from the bulk population, so computational filtering was required.

This TCR was recovered from a man aged 18 to 30 who received the YFV17D yellow fever vaccine. The chain links TRBV4-1 with TRBJ1-5; possibly the D gene is TRBD1, per 6 matching bases. Specimen: CD8+ T cells sorted from PBMCs, collected 5 days after the yellow fever booster vaccination. The CDR3 has the sequence CASSPRDGGRSNQPQHF. The DNA sequence is TGCGCCAGCAGCCCCCGAGATGGGGGGCGCAGCAATCAGCCCCAGCATTTT.